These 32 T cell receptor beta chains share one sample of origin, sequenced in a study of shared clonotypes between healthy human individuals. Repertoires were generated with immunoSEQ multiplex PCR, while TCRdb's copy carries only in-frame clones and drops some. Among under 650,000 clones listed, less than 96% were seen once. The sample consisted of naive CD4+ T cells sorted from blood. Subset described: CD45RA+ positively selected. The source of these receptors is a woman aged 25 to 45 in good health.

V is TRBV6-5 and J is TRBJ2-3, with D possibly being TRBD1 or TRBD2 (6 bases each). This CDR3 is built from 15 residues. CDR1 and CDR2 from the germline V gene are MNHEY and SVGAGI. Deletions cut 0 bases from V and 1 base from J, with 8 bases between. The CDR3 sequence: CASSYSRGGTDTQYF. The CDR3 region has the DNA TGTGCCAGCAGTTACTCGAGGGGGGGCACAGATACGCAGTATTTT.

The CDR3 region is CASSLLGGLRLLDEQYF. The CDR3 DNA sequence: TGCGCCAGCAGCTTGTTAGGGGGACTGCGCCTTTTGGACGAGCAGTACTTC. This sequence joins TRBV5-1 and TRBJ2-7, with D perhaps being TRBD1 or TRBD2 (6 bases each). Germline V gene data show CDR1 as SGHRS and CDR2 as YFSETQ. The V end was cut by 1 base, the J end by 5 bases, with 22 bases between. CDR3 length: 17 residues.

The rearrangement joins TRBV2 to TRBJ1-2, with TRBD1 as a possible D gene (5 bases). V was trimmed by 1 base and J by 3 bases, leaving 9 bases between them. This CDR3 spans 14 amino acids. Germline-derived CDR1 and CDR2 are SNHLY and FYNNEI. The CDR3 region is CASSEEGADYGYTF. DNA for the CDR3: TGTGCCAGCAGTGAAGAAGGGGCGGACTATGGCTACACCTTC.

The CDR3: CASSPRQGETEAFF. The CDR3 DNA follows: TGTGCCAGCTCACCACGACAGGGGGAGACTGAAGCTTTCTTT. V and J are TRBV18 and TRBJ1-1; 9 positions match TRBD1. J lost 5 bases, V lost 1 base, and 2 bases had no gene match. The CDR3 length is 14 residues. Per the germline V gene, CDR1 is KGHSH and CDR2 is LQKENI.

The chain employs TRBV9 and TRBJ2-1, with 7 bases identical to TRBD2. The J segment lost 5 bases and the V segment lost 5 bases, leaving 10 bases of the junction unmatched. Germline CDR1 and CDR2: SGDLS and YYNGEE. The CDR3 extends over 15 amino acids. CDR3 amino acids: CASRGNSGINNEQFF. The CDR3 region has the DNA TGTGCCAGCAGGGGAAACAGCGGGATAAACAATGAGCAGTTCTTC.

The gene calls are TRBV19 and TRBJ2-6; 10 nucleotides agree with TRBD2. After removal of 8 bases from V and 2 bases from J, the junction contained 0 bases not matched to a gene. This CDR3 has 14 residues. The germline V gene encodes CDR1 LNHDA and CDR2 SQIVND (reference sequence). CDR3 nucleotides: TGTGCCAGTCTAGCGGGAGCTGGGGCCAACGTCCTGACTTTC. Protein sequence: CASLAGAGANVLTF.

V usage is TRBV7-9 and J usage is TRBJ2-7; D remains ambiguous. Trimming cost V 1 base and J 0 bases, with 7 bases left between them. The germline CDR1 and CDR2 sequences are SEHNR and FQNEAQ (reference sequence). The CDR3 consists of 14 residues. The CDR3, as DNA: TGTGCCAGCAGCTTAGTGTCAGTCTCCTACGAGCAGTACTTC. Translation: CASSLVSVSYEQYF.

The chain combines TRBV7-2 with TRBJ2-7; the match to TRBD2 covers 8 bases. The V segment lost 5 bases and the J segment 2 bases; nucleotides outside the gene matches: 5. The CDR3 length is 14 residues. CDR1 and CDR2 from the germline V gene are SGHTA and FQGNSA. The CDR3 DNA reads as TGTGCCAGCAGCCGCCCGGGAGGGGCCTACGAGCAGTACTTC. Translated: CASSRPGGAYEQYF.

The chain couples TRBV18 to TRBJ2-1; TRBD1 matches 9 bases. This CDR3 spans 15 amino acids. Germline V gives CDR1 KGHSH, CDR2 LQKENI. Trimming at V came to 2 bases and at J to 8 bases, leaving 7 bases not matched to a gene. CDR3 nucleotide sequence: TGTGCCAGCTCACCAACCGGGACAGGGATTCATGAGCAGTTCTTC. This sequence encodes CASSPTGTGIHEQFF.

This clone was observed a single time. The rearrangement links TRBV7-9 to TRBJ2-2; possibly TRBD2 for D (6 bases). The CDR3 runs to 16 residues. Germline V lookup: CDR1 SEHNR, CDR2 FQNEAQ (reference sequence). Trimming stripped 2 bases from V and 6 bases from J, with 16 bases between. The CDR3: CASSLYFAGGAGELFF. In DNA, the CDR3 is TGTGCCAGCAGCTTATACTTCGCAGGAGGGGCCGGGGAGCTGTTTTTT.

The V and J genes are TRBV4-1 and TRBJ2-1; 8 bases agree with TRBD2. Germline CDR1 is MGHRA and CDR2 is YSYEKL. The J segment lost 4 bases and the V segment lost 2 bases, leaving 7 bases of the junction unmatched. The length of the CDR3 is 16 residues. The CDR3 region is CASSQQGLGGYNEQFF. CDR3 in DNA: TGCGCCAGCAGCCAACAGGGACTAGGGGGTTACAATGAGCAGTTCTTC.

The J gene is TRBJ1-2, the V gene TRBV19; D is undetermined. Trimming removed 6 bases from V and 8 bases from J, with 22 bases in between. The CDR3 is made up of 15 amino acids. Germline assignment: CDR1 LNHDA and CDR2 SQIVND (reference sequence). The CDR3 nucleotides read TGTGCCAGTAGGGCGGTTCAGACGACCCCGGGGGGCTACACCTTC. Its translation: CASRAVQTTPGGYTF.

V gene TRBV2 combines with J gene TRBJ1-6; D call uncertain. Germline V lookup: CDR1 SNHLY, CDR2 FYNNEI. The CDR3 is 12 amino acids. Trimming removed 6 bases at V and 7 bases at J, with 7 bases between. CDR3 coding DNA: TGTGCCAGCAGAGTACAGAATTCACCCCTCCACTTT. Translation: CASRVQNSPLHF.

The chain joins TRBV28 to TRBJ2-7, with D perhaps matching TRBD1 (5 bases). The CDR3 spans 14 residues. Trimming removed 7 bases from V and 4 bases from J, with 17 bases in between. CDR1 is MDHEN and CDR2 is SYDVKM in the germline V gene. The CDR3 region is CASTPGRVRYEQYF. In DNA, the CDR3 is TGTGCCAGCACCCCCGGCAGGGTTAGATACGAGCAGTACTTC.

Here the CDR3 reads CASGRSYNEQFF. In DNA form, the CDR3 reads TGTGCCAGTGGGAGGTCCTACAATGAGCAGTTCTTC. V gene TRBV19 combines with J gene TRBJ2-1; maybe TRBD2 (6 bases). Germline V gives CDR1 LNHDA, CDR2 SQIVND (reference sequence). The V end lost 8 bases, the J end lost 1 base, and 6 bases lay between the germline ends. This CDR3 has 12 amino acids.

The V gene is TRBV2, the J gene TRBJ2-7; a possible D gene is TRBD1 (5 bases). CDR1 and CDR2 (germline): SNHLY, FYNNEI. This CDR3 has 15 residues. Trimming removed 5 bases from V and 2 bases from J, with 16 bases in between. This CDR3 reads CASSQVGVGTYEQYF. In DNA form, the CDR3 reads TGTGCCAGCAGTCAAGTAGGGGTCGGTACCTACGAGCAGTACTTC.

CDR3 sequence (DNA): TGTGCCAGTAGTCGAATAGCGGGCAGTAGCACAGATACGCAGTATTTT. This sequence encodes CASSRIAGSSTDTQYF. The chain recombines TRBV19 with TRBJ2-3; 7 bases agree with TRBD2. CDR1 and CDR2 from the germline V gene are LNHDA and SQIVND (reference sequence). V shed 5 bases, J shed 0 bases, and the junction held 8 bases outside the gene matches. The CDR3 is 16 amino acids.

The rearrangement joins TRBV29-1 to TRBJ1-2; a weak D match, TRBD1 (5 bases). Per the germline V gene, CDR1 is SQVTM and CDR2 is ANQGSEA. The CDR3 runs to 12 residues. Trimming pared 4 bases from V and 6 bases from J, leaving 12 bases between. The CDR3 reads CSVGGTVDGYTF. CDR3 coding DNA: TGCAGCGTTGGGGGGACCGTTGATGGCTACACCTTC.

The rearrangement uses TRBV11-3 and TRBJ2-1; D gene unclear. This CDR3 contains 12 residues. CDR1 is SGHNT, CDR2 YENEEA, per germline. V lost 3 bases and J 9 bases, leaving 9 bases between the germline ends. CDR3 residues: CASSLMTGEQFF. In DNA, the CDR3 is TGTGCCAGCAGCTTGATGACTGGTGAGCAGTTCTTC.

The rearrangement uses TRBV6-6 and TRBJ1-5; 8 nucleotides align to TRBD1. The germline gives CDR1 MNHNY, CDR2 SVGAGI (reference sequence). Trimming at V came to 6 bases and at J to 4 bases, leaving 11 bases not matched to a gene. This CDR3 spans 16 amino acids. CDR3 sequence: CASSRTNRGENQPQHF. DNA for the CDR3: TGTGCCAGCAGCCGAACGAACAGGGGGGAGAATCAGCCCCAGCATTTT.

In nucleotides, the CDR3 is TGTGCCACCAGCAGGGACCGAGGGGCATTGGCCTACGAGCAGTACTTC. It yields the protein CATSRDRGALAYEQYF. This chain links TRBV15 with TRBJ2-5; tentatively, D is TRBD1 or TRBD2 (5 bases each). The J call is in doubt because the DNA end fits TRBJ2-7 better. This CDR3 is 16 amino acids long. The germline V gene has CDR1 LNHNV and CDR2 YYDKDF (reference sequence).

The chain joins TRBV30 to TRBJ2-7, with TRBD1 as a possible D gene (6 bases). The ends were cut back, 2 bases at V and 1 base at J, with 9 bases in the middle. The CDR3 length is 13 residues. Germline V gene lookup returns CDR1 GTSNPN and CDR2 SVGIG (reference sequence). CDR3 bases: TGTGCCTGGAGTAAACAGGGATCCTACGAGCAGTACTTC. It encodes CAWSKQGSYEQYF. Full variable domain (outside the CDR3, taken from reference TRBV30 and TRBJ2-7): SQTIHQWPATLVQPVGSPLSLECTVEGTSNPNLYWYRQAAGRGLQLLFYSVGIGQISSEVPQNLSASRPQDRQFILSSKKLLLSDSGFYLCAWSKQGSYEQYFGPGTRLTVT.

The CDR3 reads CASSPKEATNEKLFF. The DNA for the CDR3 is TGCGCCAGCAGCCCGAAAGAAGCAACTAATGAAAAACTGTTTTTT. V gene TRBV5-1 combines with J gene TRBJ1-4, with unresolved D. The CDR3 is 15 residues long. Trimming removed 4 bases at V and 0 bases at J, with 10 bases between. Germline V CDR1 and CDR2: SGHRS, YFSETQ.

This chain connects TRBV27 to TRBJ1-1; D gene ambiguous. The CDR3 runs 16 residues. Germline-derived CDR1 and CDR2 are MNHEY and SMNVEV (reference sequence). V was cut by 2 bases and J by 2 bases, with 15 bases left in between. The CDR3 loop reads CASSLMGRRGNTEAFF. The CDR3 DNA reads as TGTGCCAGCAGTTTAATGGGGAGACGAGGTAACACTGAAGCTTTCTTT.

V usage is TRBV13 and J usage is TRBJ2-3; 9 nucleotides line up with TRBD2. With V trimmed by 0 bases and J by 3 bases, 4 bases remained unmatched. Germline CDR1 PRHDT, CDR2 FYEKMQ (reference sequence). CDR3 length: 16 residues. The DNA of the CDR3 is TGTGCCAGCAGCTTAGGCCGGACTAGCGAAACAGATACGCAGTATTTT. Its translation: CASSLGRTSETDTQYF.

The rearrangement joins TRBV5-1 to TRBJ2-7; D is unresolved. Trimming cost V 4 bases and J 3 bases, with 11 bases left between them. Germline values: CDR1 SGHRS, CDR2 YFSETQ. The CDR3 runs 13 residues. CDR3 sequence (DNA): TGCGCCAGCAGCCGGACCGGAGTCTACGAGCAGTACTTC. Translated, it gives CASSRTGVYEQYF.

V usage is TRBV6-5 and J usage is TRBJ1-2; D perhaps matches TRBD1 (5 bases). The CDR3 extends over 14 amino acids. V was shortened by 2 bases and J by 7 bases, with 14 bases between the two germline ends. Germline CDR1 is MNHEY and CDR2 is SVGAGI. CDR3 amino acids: CASSYVAGSGGYTF. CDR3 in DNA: TGTGCCAGCAGTTACGTGGCAGGGAGCGGTGGCTACACCTTC.

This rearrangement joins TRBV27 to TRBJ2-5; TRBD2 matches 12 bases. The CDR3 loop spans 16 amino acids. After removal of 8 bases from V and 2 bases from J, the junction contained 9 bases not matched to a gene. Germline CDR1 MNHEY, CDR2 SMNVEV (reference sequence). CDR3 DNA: TGTGCCAGCGGGACTAGCGGGCCCCAACGACAAGAGACCCAGTACTTC. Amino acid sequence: CASGTSGPQRQETQYF.

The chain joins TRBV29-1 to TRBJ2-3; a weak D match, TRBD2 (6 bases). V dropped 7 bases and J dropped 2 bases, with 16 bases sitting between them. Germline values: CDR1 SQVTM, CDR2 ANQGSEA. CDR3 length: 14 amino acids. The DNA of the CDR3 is TGCAGCGCCCGAGAGGGACTCTCCACAGATACGCAGTATTTT. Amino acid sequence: CSAREGLSTDTQYF.

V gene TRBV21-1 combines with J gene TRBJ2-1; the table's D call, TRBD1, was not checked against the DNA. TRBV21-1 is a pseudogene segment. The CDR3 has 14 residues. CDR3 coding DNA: TGTGCCAGCAGCAAATCAGGCCAGGTCAATGAGCAGTTCTTC. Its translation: CASSKSGQVNEQFF.

The CDR3 region has the DNA TGTGCCAGCAGTTGGGGATCCCTTGCAACTAATGAAAAACTGTTTTTT. Encoded protein: CASSWGSLATNEKLFF. This chain joins TRBV28 and TRBJ1-4; the D is unclear. The CDR3 is 16 residues long. V lost 4 bases and J 0 bases, leaving 12 bases between the germline ends. The germline V gene has CDR1 MDHEN and CDR2 SYDVKM.

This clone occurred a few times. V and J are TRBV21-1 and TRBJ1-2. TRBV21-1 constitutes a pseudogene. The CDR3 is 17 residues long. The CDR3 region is CASSKGSRGREGKGYTF. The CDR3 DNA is TGTGCCAGCAGCAAAGGCTCGAGGGGGAGGGAAGGGAAAGGCTACACCTTC.